Included here is one T cell receptor (beta chain) sequence, with context. This record belongs to a study of blood T cell repertoires in COVID-19. The overall study: Some COVID-19 samples were acute and others convalescent; all came from the United States, Italy and Spain. The cDNA or gDNA used as material had been derived from T cells, B-cell-depleted T cells, or PBMCs.

In the study's own analysis: Counts of nucleated cells, estimated from reference gene primer amplification, were obtained. Here immunoSEQ multiplex PCR was the method, and the copy in TCRdb shows in-frame clones only, minus some. V, J and clone size are those of that table, while D and trimming were read from the DNA. The sample has 240,000 or so clones, 88% seen once. The source of this sequence is a woman between 35 and 50 years old who had recovered from COVID-19. The sequenced material came from peripheral blood.

CDR3 amino acids: CASSAGRTPGGETQYF. For the CDR3, the DNA is TGTGCCAGCAGCGCCGGTCGGACCCCCGGGGGGGAGACCCAGTACTTC. The chain links TRBV9 to TRBJ2-5; 7 bases align to TRBD2. The germline CDR1 and CDR2 sequences are SGDLS and YYNGEE. The CDR3 is made up of 16 amino acids. The junction had 13 bases not matched to a gene; V was cut back by 3 bases and J by 5 bases. The whole variable domain, remainder taken from reference TRBV9 and TRBJ2-5, is DSGVTQTPKHLITATGQRVTLRCSPRSGDLSVYWYQQSLDQGLQFLIQYYNGEERAKGNILERFSAQQFPDLHSELNLSSLELGDSALYFCASSAGRTPGGETQYFGPGTRLLVL.